This entry lists 23 T cell receptor beta chains sequenced from one sample in a study of shared clonotypes between healthy human individuals. Data came from immunoSEQ multiplex PCR; TCRdb stores just in-frame clones and leaves some out. The data contain 650,000 to 800,000 clones, around 77% of them singletons. The sequencing sample was made of memory CD4+ T cells sorted from blood. Described subset: CD45RA-negative fraction. Every receptor here comes from a woman in her twenties or thirties in good health.

On this clone: A read error is likely here: a far larger clone is one base away. The rearrangement uses TRBV7-2 and TRBJ2-3; D is unresolved. Germline V gene sequence: CDR1 SGHTA, CDR2 FQGNSA. This CDR3 region has 12 residues. CDR3: CARSLGTDTQYF. The CDR3 nucleotides read TGTGCCAGGAGCTTAGGGACAGATACGCAGTATTTT.

The V gene is TRBV28, the J gene TRBJ2-3; D is undetermined. The CDR3 length is 15 residues. The germline V gene has CDR1 MDHEN and CDR2 SYDVKM. Trimming pared 2 bases from V and 2 bases from J, leaving 11 bases between. DNA for the CDR3: TGTGCCAGCAGTTTAGGAGACTTGGACACAGATACGCAGTATTTT. Translated, it gives CASSLGDLDTDTQYF.

V and J are TRBV11-2 and TRBJ2-7; TRBD2 is a possible D gene (6 bases). The V gene's germline CDR1 is SGHAT and CDR2 FQNNGV. CDR3 length equals 17 residues. V gave up 0 bases and J gave up 2 bases, with 17 bases separating them. CDR3 region: CASSLDYWDSRAYEQYF. DNA of the CDR3: TGTGCCAGCAGCTTAGATTATTGGGACTCGAGAGCCTACGAGCAGTACTTC.

This clone appeared many times. This chain uses TRBV19 with TRBJ1-3; 8 bases map to TRBD1. This CDR3 contains 15 residues. Trimming cost V 5 bases and J 9 bases; bases outside gene matches: 12. Per the germline V gene, CDR1 is LNHDA and CDR2 is SQIVND (reference sequence). CDR3 loop: CASSAGTGQGGTIYF. The CDR3 DNA reads TGTGCCAGTAGTGCCGGGACAGGCCAAGGCGGCACCATATATTTT.

The V gene is TRBV9, the J gene TRBJ2-1, with TRBD2 as a possible D gene (5 bases). The CDR3 is made up of 15 amino acids. The V gene's germline CDR1 is SGDLS and CDR2 YYNGEE. The ends were cut back, 4 bases at V and 4 bases at J, with 15 bases in the middle. DNA for the CDR3: TGTGCCAGCAGCCCCCAAGGGTCGGGGTACAATGAGCAGTTCTTC. Its translation: CASSPQGSGYNEQFF.

This clone was picked up a small number of times. Other DNA variants within this sample encode the same CDR3. This rearrangement joins TRBV9 to TRBJ2-1, with D perhaps TRBD2 (7 bases). Trimming removed 2 bases at V and 1 base at J, with 10 bases between. This CDR3 spans 15 amino acids. Germline V gene sequence: CDR1 SGDLS, CDR2 YYNGEE. The CDR3 nucleotides read TGTGCCAGCAGCGTGGGGGGGCAGTCCTACAATGAGCAGTTCTTC. As protein: CASSVGGQSYNEQFF.

With regard to this clone: Other DNA sequences within the sample encode an identical CDR3. The chain has TRBV4-2 and TRBJ1-2, with D unclear. Trimming took 1 base from V and 0 from J, leaving 9 bases between them. The germline CDR1 and CDR2 sequences are LGHNA and YNFKEQ. The CDR3 covers 15 residues. The CDR3 DNA reads TGTGCCAGCAGCCAAGGAGGAGCCTCTAACTATGGCTACACCTTC. Its protein product is CASSQGGASNYGYTF.

This clone showed up just once. The rearrangement uses TRBV28 and TRBJ2-7; unclear D gene. CDR3 length: 14 residues. Germline loops: CDR1 MDHEN, CDR2 SYDVKM. V lost 2 bases to trimming and J lost 6 bases, with 14 bases between them. CDR3 amino acids: CASSLHSGLREQYF. The CDR3, as DNA: TGTGCCAGCAGTTTACATTCGGGTCTGCGCGAGCAGTACTTC.

Here the CDR3 DNA reads TGTGCCTGGAGTGTACATAACGAGGATACGCAGTATTTT. This sequence encodes CAWSVHNEDTQYF. The rearrangement joins TRBV30 to TRBJ2-3; the D is unclear. The germline V gene has CDR1 GTSNPN and CDR2 SVGIG (reference sequence). The V end lost 0 bases, the J end lost 6 bases, and 10 bases lay between the germline ends. The CDR3 is 13 residues long. The full variable domain, completed using reference TRBV30 and TRBJ2-3, is SQTIHQWPATLVQPVGSPLSLECTVEGTSNPNLYWYRQAAGRGLQLLFYSVGIGQISSEVPQNLSASRPQDRQFILSSKKLLLSDSGFYLCAWSVHNEDTQYFGPGTRLTVL.

This chain connects TRBV19 to TRBJ2-3; D may be TRBD1 (6 bases). The CDR3 has 15 amino acids. Trimming left V 2 bases short and J 3 bases short, with 12 bases between. Per the germline V gene, CDR1 is LNHDA and CDR2 is SQIVND (reference sequence). CDR3 residues: CASSINRVGTDTQYF. CDR3 sequence (DNA): TGTGCCAGTAGTATAAACAGGGTAGGAACAGATACGCAGTATTTT.

V gene TRBV4-1 combines with J gene TRBJ1-1; D may be TRBD1 (5 bases). V lost 1 base to trimming and J lost 1 base, with 22 bases between them. In germline, CDR1 is MGHRA, CDR2 YSYEKL. The CDR3 loop spans 19 amino acids. CDR3 bases: TGCGCCAGCAGCCAAGGTCGTTGGTACGGGCAGGGTCGGAACACTGAAGCTTTCTTT. Amino acids: CASSQGRWYGQGRNTEAFF.

In its sample, this clone was seen a few times. V is TRBV2 and J is TRBJ2-1; TRBD1 aligns across 7 bases. V trimming: 7 bases; J trimming: 5 bases; junction bases outside the gene matches: 14. Germline values: CDR1 SNHLY, CDR2 FYNNEI. The CDR3 has 16 residues. In DNA form, the CDR3 reads TGTGCCAGCAAAGCCAACTGGGGGACAGTGGACAATGAGCAGTTCTTC. As protein: CASKANWGTVDNEQFF.

The J gene is TRBJ2-5, the V gene TRBV28; 7 nucleotides agree with TRBD1. The germline V gene encodes CDR1 MDHEN and CDR2 SYDVKM. The CDR3 spans 14 residues. The junction had 4 bases not matched to a gene; V was cut back by 3 bases and J by 3 bases. The DNA for the CDR3 is TGTGCCAGCAGTTTCCGAGGGGGCGAAGAGACCCAGTACTTC. This codes for CASSFRGGEETQYF.

This sequence joins TRBV25-1 and TRBJ2-3; 10 bases match TRBD1. The V gene's germline CDR1 is MGHDK and CDR2 SYGVNS. Trimming cost V 3 bases and J 3 bases; bases outside gene matches: 6. CDR3 size: 16 residues. The CDR3 is CASSESGTGATDTQYF. The CDR3, as DNA: TGTGCCAGCAGTGAGTCCGGGACAGGGGCAACAGATACGCAGTATTTT.

The gene calls are TRBV6-1 and TRBJ1-3; 9 bases match TRBD1. CDR3 length equals 13 residues. The germline CDR1 and CDR2 sequences are MNHNS and SASEGT. V lost 3 bases to trimming and J lost 7 bases; unmatched junction nucleotides: 1. The CDR3 here is CASSDTGGNTIYF. The CDR3 DNA is TGTGCCAGCAGTGATACAGGGGGCAACACCATATATTTT.

V is TRBV28 and J is TRBJ1-2, with TRBD1 identical over 7 bases. V trimming: 4 bases; J trimming: 5 bases; junction bases outside the gene matches: 7. The CDR3 runs to 14 residues. Germline CDR1 reads MDHEN; CDR2 reads SYDVKM. The CDR3 sequence is CASSSGRGRYGYTF. CDR3 nucleotides: TGTGCCAGCAGTTCGGGCAGGGGGAGGTATGGCTACACCTTC.

The V and J genes are TRBV19 and TRBJ1-1; no firm D call. Trimming left V 7 bases short and J 0 bases short, with 21 bases between. This CDR3 is 17 amino acids long. Germline V gene sequence: CDR1 LNHDA, CDR2 SQIVND (reference sequence). Here the CDR3 DNA reads TGTGCCAGTAACCCCCGATCGGGTTTAGCCTTGAACACTGAAGCTTTCTTT. It specifies CASNPRSGLALNTEAFF.

The rearrangement uses TRBV29-1 and TRBJ1-3; TRBD1 is a possible D gene (5 bases). This CDR3 is built from 14 residues. The ends were cut back, 3 bases at V and 4 bases at J, with 13 bases in the middle. Germline V gives CDR1 SQVTM, CDR2 ANQGSEA. CDR3: CSVDPGGDGNTIYF. The CDR3 bases are TGCAGCGTTGACCCTGGTGGGGACGGAAACACCATATATTTT.

Regarding this clone: A read error is possible here, since a much larger clone lies one base away. Other DNA sequences in the same sample also yield this CDR3. The V gene is TRBV2, the J gene TRBJ2-5, with 10 bases identical to TRBD2. The trim removed 4 bases at V and 6 bases at J, leaving 5 bases unmatched. This CDR3 has 14 residues. The germline gives CDR1 SNHLY, CDR2 FYNNEI. The CDR3 sequence is CASSGLAGVQTQYF. CDR3 nucleotides: TGTGCCAGCAGTGGTCTAGCGGGAGTACAGACCCAGTACTTC.

This rearrangement joins TRBV6-6 to TRBJ2-3; possibly TRBD1 for D (6 bases). This CDR3 spans 15 amino acids. The V gene's germline CDR1 is MNHNY and CDR2 SVGAGI (reference sequence). Trimming took off 6 bases at V and 1 base at J, with 14 bases between the two ends. The CDR3 region has the DNA TGTGCCAGCAGACCCCGGGACATAGGCACAGATACGCAGTATTTT. This gives the protein CASRPRDIGTDTQYF.

The V and J genes are TRBV7-9 and TRBJ2-7; no firm D call. Germline assignment: CDR1 SEHNR and CDR2 FQNEAQ (reference sequence). The CDR3 is 13 residues long. V was cut by 2 bases and J by 6 bases, with 11 bases left in between. CDR3 residues: CASSLLGLSEQYF. For the CDR3, the DNA is TGTGCCAGCAGCTTATTAGGGCTGAGCGAGCAGTACTTC. The full variable domain, its missing parts supplied by reference TRBV7-9 and TRBJ2-7, is DTGVSQNPRHKITKRGQNVTFRCDPISEHNRLYWYRQTLGQGPEFLTYFQNEAQLEKSRLLSDRFSAERPKGSFSTLEIQRTEQGDSAMYLCASSLLGLSEQYFGPGTRLTVT.

This clone was recorded at least ten times. The chain recombines TRBV6-1 with TRBJ1-1, with unresolved D. Trimming left V 2 bases short and J 3 bases short, with 4 bases between. The CDR3 covers 12 residues. Germline-derived CDR1 and CDR2 are MNHNS and SASEGT. As DNA, the CDR3 is TGTGCCAGCAGTGAAATGTACACTGAAGCTTTCTTT. Protein product: CASSEMYTEAFF.

There are a few counts of this clone. The rearrangement uses TRBV7-2 and TRBJ2-7; 10 positions match TRBD2. There are 17 residues in the CDR3. Unmatched junction bases numbered 13, after V lost 4 bases and J lost 4 bases. The germline CDR1 and CDR2 sequences are SGHTA and FQGNSA. CDR3 amino acids: CASSSRTSGATLYEQYF. For the CDR3, the DNA is TGTGCCAGCAGCTCAAGGACTAGCGGAGCTACCTTATACGAGCAGTACTTC.